The clone carrying this TCR beta chain was counted many times. By 5'RACE template switching, TCR cDNA was produced, with a universal primer site and UMIs added in the process. Via MiXCR, TCRdb re-called the 5' RACE reads, giving one row per CDR3 protein. The sample carries roughly 250,000 distinct CDR3 sequences, approximately 13% recorded once. Trimming removed 0 bases from V and 1 base from J, with 10 bases in between. CDR3 size: 15 residues. The germline V gene encodes CDR1 DFQATT and CDR2 SNEGSKA (reference sequence). The data were taken from a study of T cells after yellow fever vaccination. The chain joins TRBV20-1 to TRBJ2-1, with a tentative D call TRBD1 (5 bases). This TCR derives from a man aged 25 to 40 who received the YFV17D yellow fever vaccine. The source material was CD4+ T cells sorted from PBMCs, sampled 45 days after the yellow fever booster vaccination. CDR3 region: CSARDLTDSYNEQFF. DNA for the CDR3: TGCAGTGCTAGAGATTTGACAGATTCCTACAATGAGCAGTTCTTC.